This T cell receptor (beta chain) came from a study of shared clonotypes between healthy human individuals. Study as a whole: A donor's plate count was three for CD4 naive and three for CD4 memory; CD8 naive had two and CD8 memory one.

Study-level findings and limits: As a rule, naive subsets had a larger estimated richness than memory subsets.

Genomic DNA belonging to each subset was distributed in equal measure over several immunoSEQ plates. Only in-frame clones appear in the TCRdb table, and some are missing; sequencing was by immunoSEQ multiplex PCR. Of approximately 2.4 million clones listed, around 95% are singletons. A note on this clone: The target antigen is unknown. Other DNA sequences in this specimen translate into the identical CDR3.

Within Nashville, Tennessee resided all donors, each a Caucasian adult. The source material was naive CD4+ T cells sorted from blood. This sample's subset: CD45RA+ positively selected. The receptor was derived from a young man in good health.

The CDR3 nucleotides are TGCGCCAGCAGCTTGGACAACAAAAACATTCAGTACTTC. Residues: CASSLDNKNIQYF. V usage is TRBV5-1 and J usage is TRBJ2-4; no clear D. Trimming cost V 0 bases and J 3 bases, with 4 bases left between them. This CDR3 spans 13 amino acids. Germline V gives CDR1 SGHRS, CDR2 YFSETQ.